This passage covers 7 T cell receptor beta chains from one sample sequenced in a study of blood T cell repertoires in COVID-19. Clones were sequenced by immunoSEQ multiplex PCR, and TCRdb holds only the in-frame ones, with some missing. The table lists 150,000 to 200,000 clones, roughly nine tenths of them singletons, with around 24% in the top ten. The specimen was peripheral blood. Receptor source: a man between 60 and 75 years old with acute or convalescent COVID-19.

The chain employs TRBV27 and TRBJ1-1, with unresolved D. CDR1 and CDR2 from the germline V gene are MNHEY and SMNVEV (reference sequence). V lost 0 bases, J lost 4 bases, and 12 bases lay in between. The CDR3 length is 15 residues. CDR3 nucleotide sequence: TGTGCCAGCAGTTTATCGCGGGGTGGTGCCACTGAAGCTTTCTTT. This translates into CASSLSRGGATEAFF.

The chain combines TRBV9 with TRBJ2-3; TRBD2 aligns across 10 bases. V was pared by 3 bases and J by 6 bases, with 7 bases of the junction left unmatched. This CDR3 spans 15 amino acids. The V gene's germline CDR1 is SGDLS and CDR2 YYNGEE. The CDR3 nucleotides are TGTGCCAGCAGCGCCCTTAGCGGGAGGACGGATACGCAGTATTTT. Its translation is CASSALSGRTDTQYF.

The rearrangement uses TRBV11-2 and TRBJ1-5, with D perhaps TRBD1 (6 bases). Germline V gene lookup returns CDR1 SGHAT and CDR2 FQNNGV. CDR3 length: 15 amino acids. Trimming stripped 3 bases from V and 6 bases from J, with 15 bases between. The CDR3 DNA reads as TGTGCCAGCAGCTTGGGGGGGGGCACGGCTCAGCCCCAGCATTTT. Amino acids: CASSLGGGTAQPQHF.

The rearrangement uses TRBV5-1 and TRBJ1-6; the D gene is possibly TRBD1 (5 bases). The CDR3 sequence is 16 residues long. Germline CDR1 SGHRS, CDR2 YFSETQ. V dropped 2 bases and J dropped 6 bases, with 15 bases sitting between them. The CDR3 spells CASSFIGAHPNSPLHF. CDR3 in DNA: TGCGCCAGCAGCTTTATAGGGGCGCACCCTAATTCACCCCTCCACTTT.

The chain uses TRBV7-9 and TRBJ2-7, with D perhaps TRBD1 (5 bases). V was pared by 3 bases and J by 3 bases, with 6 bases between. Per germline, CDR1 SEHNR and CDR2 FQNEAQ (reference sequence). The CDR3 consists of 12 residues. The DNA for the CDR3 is TGTGCCAGCAGCTTTGACAGCTACGAGCAGTACTTC. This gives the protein CASSFDSYEQYF.

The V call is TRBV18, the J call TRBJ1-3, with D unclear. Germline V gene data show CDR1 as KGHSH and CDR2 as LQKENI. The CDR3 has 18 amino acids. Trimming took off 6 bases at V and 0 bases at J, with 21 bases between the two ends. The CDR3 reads CASSSLLPSLGSGNTIYF. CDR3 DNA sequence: TGTGCCAGCTCCTCACTCCTTCCCTCCCTCGGCTCTGGAAACACCATATATTTT.

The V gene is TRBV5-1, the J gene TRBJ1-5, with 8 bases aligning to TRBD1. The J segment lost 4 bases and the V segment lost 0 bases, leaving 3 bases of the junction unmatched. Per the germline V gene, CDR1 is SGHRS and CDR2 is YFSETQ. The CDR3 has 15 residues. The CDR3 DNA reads TGCGCCAGCAGCTTGGACCAGGGGGCAAATCAGCCCCAGCATTTT. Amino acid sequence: CASSLDQGANQPQHF.